This T cell receptor (beta chain) comes out of a study of sequential checkpoint blockade in melanoma. The wider study: First-line arms were nivolumab then ipilimumab, or the reverse, randomized 1:1. Each arm's sequence ended with maintenance nivolumab.

Repertoires were generated with immunoSEQ multiplex PCR, while TCRdb's copy carries only in-frame clones and drops some. In the table there are 25,000 to 35,000 clones, approximately 91% of which are singletons. Stated treatment: randomized to nivolumab then ipilimumab (arm A) or the reverse (arm B). Live CD3+CD8+ CD19− CD56− cells were sorted from PBMCs. Deletions cut 0 bases from V and 8 bases from J, with 17 bases between. The length of the CDR3 is 16 residues. The V gene's germline CDR1 is LGHNA and CDR2 YSLEER. The chain links TRBV4-3 to TRBJ2-1; D is undetermined. The receptor was derived from a human donor with melanoma. Sequencing used CD8+ T cells sorted from blood (inferred from file names), obtained from a patient given nivolumab and ipilimumab in sequence. CDR3 in DNA: TGCGCCAGCAGCCAAGAACTCGCGTCCGAAAGAGATGAGCAGTTCTTC. This codes for CASSQELASERDEQFF.